This T cell receptor beta chain was documented in a study of STAT5B mutations in CD4+ large granular lymphocyte leukemia. Study-level results: No patients shared main leukemic clonotypes, though 25% to 30% appeared at low frequency elsewhere. Top patient clones used TRBV06 genes more often: 8/27 versus 2/35 in controls. Data were not HLA-matched across samples. Patient CD4-sorted repertoires looked more clonal than healthy CD4+ repertoires, even without putative leukemic clones.

Produced via immunoSEQ multiplex PCR; TCRdb's table is partial and in-frame only. The table includes 45,000 to 55,000 clones, approximately 70% detected once. CDR3 length: 14 residues. Germline assignment: CDR1 SGHRS and CDR2 YFSETQ. The V end was cut by 0 bases, the J end by 5 bases, with 8 bases between. On this clone: Its specificity is unknown.

The sequence was collected from a human donor in good health. This chain links TRBV5-1 with TRBJ2-2, with TRBD1 as a possible D gene (6 bases). Material for sequencing was CD4+ T cells from blood buffy coats. The CDR3 region has the DNA TGCGCCAGCAGCTTGGGGGGGCGAACCGGGGAGCTGTTTTTT. It codes for CASSLGGRTGELFF.